One and the same sample provided the 25 T cell receptor beta chains below, sequenced in a study of T cell responses to AZD1222 COVID-19 vaccine (dated by TCRdb to the early 2020s). This specimen's time point label, interpreted: baseline before first vaccination. The library was produced with the immunoSEQ multiplex PCR assay. This is the immuneACCESS table as TCRdb keeps it, with only in-frame sequences that have V and J called. A part of the clones is gone; compared with another copy, unresolved V genes explain less than half, and the rest is unexplained. The sample includes 240,000 or so clones, with 90% to 95% observed a single time. The biggest ten clones account for 0.5% to 0.7% of the sample. The sequenced sample was peripheral blood, obtained on day 0 of AZD1222 vaccination. The receptors shown here come from an adult in good health.

The rearrangement joins TRBV6-5 to TRBJ1-2; D possibly corresponds to TRBD1 (5 bases). The CDR3 spans 14 residues. Trimming removed 6 bases from V and 5 bases from J, with 16 bases in between. Germline CDR1 and CDR2: MNHEY and SVGAGI. The DNA of the CDR3 is TGTGCCAGCAGCAACAGGAACCGCTATTATGGCTACACCTTC. The encoded protein is CASSNRNRYYGYTF.

V is TRBV7-9 and J is TRBJ1-1; tentatively, D is TRBD1 (5 bases). This CDR3 is built from 16 residues. Trimming removed 7 bases from V and 4 bases from J, with 22 bases in between. Germline V gene data show CDR1 as SEHNR and CDR2 as FQNEAQ (reference sequence). CDR3 DNA: TGTGCCAGCACCAACATGCCGACAGCTGGGGGCACTGAAGCTTTCTTT. It encodes CASTNMPTAGGTEAFF.

This sequence joins TRBV28 and TRBJ1-6; 7 bases align to TRBD1. The junction had 9 bases not matched to a gene; V was cut back by 3 bases and J by 10 bases. The CDR3 spans 15 residues. Germline V gene sequence: CDR1 MDHEN, CDR2 SYDVKM. The DNA for the CDR3 is TGTGCCAGCAGTTTCCGACAGGGCGTCCGATCACCCCTCCACTTT. Protein product: CASSFRQGVRSPLHF.

V usage is TRBV7-2 and J usage is TRBJ1-1; 8 bases fit TRBD1. The CDR3 has 14 residues. Looked up from germline, CDR1 is SGHTA and CDR2 is FQGNSA. V lost 3 bases to trimming and J lost 6 bases; unmatched junction nucleotides: 6. As DNA, the CDR3 is TGTGCCAGCAGCTTGAGGACAGGGTACGCTGAAGCTTTCTTT. Its protein is CASSLRTGYAEAFF.

This chain connects TRBV20-1 to TRBJ1-5; D uncertain. The V and J ends lost 3 bases and 2 bases respectively, with 8 bases between them. Germline V CDR1 and CDR2: DFQATT, SNEGSKA (reference sequence). This CDR3 comprises 13 residues. The CDR3 nucleotides are TGCAGTGCTAGTCGGAGGGGCAATCAGCCCCAGCATTTT. This sequence encodes CSASRRGNQPQHF.

The rearrangement uses TRBV3-1 (or the pseudogene TRBV3-2) and TRBJ2-7, with D perhaps TRBD1 (6 bases). The CDR3 runs 15 residues. Germline V gene sequence: CDR1 LGHDT, CDR2 YNNKEL (reference sequence). The V and J ends lost 4 bases and 4 bases respectively, with 17 bases between them. The CDR3 DNA reads TGTGCCAGCAGCCGACAGGAGGCAGCTAAGTACGAGCAGTACTTC. It yields the protein CASSRQEAAKYEQYF.

This chain links TRBV19 with TRBJ2-2; no firm D call. CDR1 LNHDA and CDR2 SQIVND come from the germline V gene (reference sequence). The V gene lost 5 bases and the J gene lost 2 bases, with 9 bases spanning the gap. The CDR3 is 14 amino acids. CDR3 nucleotide sequence: TGTGCCAGTAGTCCTCGCGTAAACACCGGGGAGCTGTTTTTT. Translation gives CASSPRVNTGELFF.

CDR3: CAISESRGKTDTQYF. The CDR3 DNA reads TGTGCCATCAGTGAGTCTCGAGGGAAGACAGATACGCAGTATTTT. The chain employs TRBV10-3 and TRBJ2-3; tentative D call: TRBD2 (5 bases). Germline lookup yields CDR1 ENHRY and CDR2 SYGVKD. The CDR3 runs to 15 residues. V dropped 0 bases and J dropped 3 bases, with 10 bases sitting between them.

The DNA of the CDR3 is TGTGCCAGCAGTTCTCCGGGACAGGGGAATGAAAAACTGTTTTTT. It codes for CASSSPGQGNEKLFF. J is TRBJ1-4 and V is TRBV28; 10 bases align to TRBD1. The CDR3 is 15 amino acids. Germline lookup yields CDR1 MDHEN and CDR2 SYDVKM. Germline trimming cut 4 bases from V and 5 bases from J; bases unmatched to any gene: 4.

The V and J genes are TRBV5-1 and TRBJ2-7; TRBD1 matches at 8 bases. The CDR3 consists of 16 residues. J was trimmed by 1 base and V by 3 bases; bases with no gene match: 9. The germline gives CDR1 SGHRS, CDR2 YFSETQ. This CDR3 reads CASSSHPGQASYEQYF. In DNA, the CDR3 is TGCGCCAGCAGCTCCCATCCGGGACAGGCTTCCTACGAGCAGTACTTC.

The chain joins TRBV14 to TRBJ2-7; D is uncertain. V shed 1 base and J shed 4 bases, with 2 bases lying between them. Germline V gives CDR1 SGHDN, CDR2 FVKESK. The CDR3 has 11 amino acids. CDR3 DNA: TGTGCCAGCAGCCAAGCTTACGAGCAGTACTTC. This encodes CASSQAYEQYF. Complete variable domain (other parts from reference TRBV14 and TRBJ2-7): EAGVTQFPSHSVIEKGQTVTLRCDPISGHDNLYWYRRVMGKEIKFLLHFVKESKQDESGMPNNRFLAERTGGTYSTLKVQPAELEDSGVYFCASSQAYEQYFGPGTRLTVT.

CDR3 coding DNA: TGTGCCAGCAGCGCGGCCCTCAACCCGACGGGAAACACTGAAGCTTTCTTT. This sequence encodes CASSAALNPTGNTEAFF. The chain joins TRBV9 to TRBJ1-1, with D hard to call. The CDR3 loop spans 17 amino acids. The germline V gene encodes CDR1 SGDLS and CDR2 YYNGEE. Trimming removed 3 bases at V and 2 bases at J, with 20 bases between.

The V gene is TRBV5-1, the J gene TRBJ1-1; tentative D call: TRBD1 (6 bases). Trimming took off 0 bases at V and 4 bases at J, with 13 bases between the two ends. There are 15 residues in the CDR3. Per the germline V gene, CDR1 is SGHRS and CDR2 is YFSETQ. CDR3 bases: TGCGCCAGCAGCTTGGACAGGGTAGGAGGCACTGAAGCTTTCTTT. Amino acids: CASSLDRVGGTEAFF.

V gene TRBV7-2 combines with J gene TRBJ2-2; D is undetermined. Trimming pared 3 bases from V and 3 bases from J, leaving 8 bases between. Germline CDR1 reads SGHTA; CDR2 reads FQGNSA. The CDR3 loop spans 14 amino acids. In nucleotides, the CDR3 is TGTGCCAGCAGCTTGGGCGGATACACCGGGGAGCTGTTTTTT. It yields the protein CASSLGGYTGELFF.

This clone has a handful of counts. J is TRBJ1-2 and V is TRBV29-1, with a tentative D call TRBD1 (5 bases). Germline V gives CDR1 SQVTM, CDR2 ANQGSEA. The CDR3 runs 15 residues. The V end was cut by 4 bases, the J end by 3 bases, with 18 bases between. The DNA of the CDR3 is TGCAGCGTTGTCCCTGGACACCGACGGGACTATGGCTACACCTTC. Protein product: CSVVPGHRRDYGYTF.

V usage is TRBV18 and J usage is TRBJ1-1; no clear D gene. With 4 bases removed from V and 5 bases from J, the gap between germline ends came to 11 bases. CDR3 length: 13 residues. The germline V gene encodes CDR1 KGHSH and CDR2 LQKENI. CDR3 residues: CASSRGSGTEAFF. The CDR3 nucleotides are TGTGCCAGCTCACGTGGCAGTGGAACTGAAGCTTTCTTT.

The gene calls are TRBV9 and TRBJ2-7; 7 bases agree with TRBD1. CDR1 and CDR2 from the germline V gene are SGDLS and YYNGEE. V was clipped by 4 bases and J by 2 bases; unmatched bases: 15. CDR3 length: 17 residues. DNA of the CDR3: TGTGCCAGCAGCCCCACACAGGGGTTAACAGGGGCCTACGAGCAGTACTTC. It is translated as CASSPTQGLTGAYEQYF.

This clone was found once. The gene calls are TRBV28 and TRBJ2-7; 9 bases map to TRBD1. V shed 3 bases, J shed 0 bases, and the junction held 6 bases outside the gene matches. This CDR3 spans 16 amino acids. Germline V gene sequence: CDR1 MDHEN, CDR2 SYDVKM. CDR3 DNA: TGTGCCAGCAGTTTGGGTGGACAGGGGCTCTCCTACGAGCAGTACTTC. Translation gives CASSLGGQGLSYEQYF.

The chain recombines TRBV6-5 with TRBJ2-7; maybe TRBD2 (6 bases). The CDR3 covers 14 residues. V lost 6 bases to trimming and J lost 0 bases, with 12 bases between them. The germline CDR1 and CDR2 sequences are MNHEY and SVGAGI. The CDR3 coding sequence is TGTGCCAGCAGCCGGGACTTCAGCTCCTACGAGCAGTACTTC. Encoded protein: CASSRDFSSYEQYF.

The rearrangement uses TRBV28 and TRBJ1-1; D perhaps matches TRBD1 (5 bases). Trimming took off 3 bases at V and 10 bases at J, with 15 bases between the two ends. CDR3 length equals 13 residues. Per the germline V gene, CDR1 is MDHEN and CDR2 is SYDVKM. In DNA, the CDR3 is TGTGCCAGCAGTTTCGGGACCGGGCCCGGAGCTTTCTTT. It encodes CASSFGTGPGAFF.

This clone was detected only once. V usage is TRBV5-4 and J usage is TRBJ1-1; 9 positions agree with TRBD1. Germline V gene lookup returns CDR1 SGHNT and CDR2 YYREEE (reference sequence). The CDR3 has 14 amino acids. V shed 0 bases and J 9 bases; nucleotides not matched to a gene: 6. CDR3 nucleotides: TGTGCCAGCAGCTTGGTAGGGACAGGGAAGCAAGCTTTCTTT. Translation gives CASSLVGTGKQAFF.

The chain has TRBV3-1 (or the pseudogene TRBV3-2) and TRBJ1-4, with TRBD1 matching 8 bases. Germline V lookup: CDR1 LGHDT, CDR2 YNNKEL (reference sequence). This CDR3 is built from 14 residues. J was trimmed by 8 bases and V by 5 bases; bases with no gene match: 7. The CDR3 bases are TGTGCCAGCAGCGGGGCAGGGGGCAGGGAAAAACTGTTTTTT. It specifies CASSGAGGREKLFF.

The chain couples TRBV4-1 to TRBJ1-3; 7 bases match TRBD1. The CDR3 loop spans 17 amino acids. V gave up 4 bases and J gave up 4 bases; unmatched junction bases: 13. Germline V gene sequence: CDR1 MGHRA, CDR2 YSYEKL. The CDR3, as DNA: TGCGCCAGCAGCCTCAGGACAGGAAAACTTTTGGGAAACACCATATATTTT. This codes for CASSLRTGKLLGNTIYF.

This chain uses TRBV24-1 with TRBJ2-3; 7 bases fit TRBD2. The CDR3 loop spans 15 amino acids. The germline V gene encodes CDR1 KGHDR and CDR2 SFDVKD. Trimming at V came to 1 base and at J to 0 bases, leaving 0 bases not matched to a gene. The DNA for the CDR3 is TGTGCCACCAGTGATTTCGGGGGGAGCACAGATACGCAGTATTTT. Amino acid sequence: CATSDFGGSTDTQYF.

The chain links TRBV24-1 to TRBJ2-2; D unresolved. The germline gives CDR1 KGHDR, CDR2 SFDVKD. V shed 4 bases and J shed 1 base, with 12 bases lying between them. This CDR3 is built from 16 residues. This CDR3 reads CATSDHYDLNTGELFF. In nucleotides, the CDR3 is TGTGCCACCAGTGACCACTATGACCTGAACACCGGGGAGCTGTTTTTT.